This T cell receptor (beta chain) was sequenced for a study of blood T cell repertoires in COVID-19. Sequencing used immunoSEQ multiplex PCR; TCRdb keeps in-frame clones, though not all of them. The data show 270,000 or so clones, with 86% seen just once and approximately 2.4% held by the top ten. Germline CDR1 SGHAT, CDR2 FQNNGV. V was trimmed by 5 bases and J by 7 bases, leaving 20 bases between them. The CDR3 totals 15 residues. The specimen was PBMCs or T cells enriched from blood (not recorded which). The sequence came from a woman aged 18 to 35 who had recovered from COVID-19. The chain uses TRBV11-2 and TRBJ1-1; maybe TRBD1 (6 bases). The CDR3 reads CASSTPLSGGVEAFF. CDR3 DNA: TGTGCCAGCAGCACCCCCCTTTCTGGGGGCGTTGAAGCTTTCTTT.